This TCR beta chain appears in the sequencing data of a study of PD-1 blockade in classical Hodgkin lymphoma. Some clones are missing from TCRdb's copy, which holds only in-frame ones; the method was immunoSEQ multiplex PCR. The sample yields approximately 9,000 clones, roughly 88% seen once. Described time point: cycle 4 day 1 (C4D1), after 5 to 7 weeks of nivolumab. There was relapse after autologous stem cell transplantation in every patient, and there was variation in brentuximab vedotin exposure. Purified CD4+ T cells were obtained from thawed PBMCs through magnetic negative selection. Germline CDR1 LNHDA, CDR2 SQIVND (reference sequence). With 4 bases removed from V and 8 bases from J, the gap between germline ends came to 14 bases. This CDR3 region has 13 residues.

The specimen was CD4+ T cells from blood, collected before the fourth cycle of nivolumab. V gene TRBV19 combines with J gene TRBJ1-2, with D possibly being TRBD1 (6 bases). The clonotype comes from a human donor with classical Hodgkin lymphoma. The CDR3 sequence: CASSRGPAEGYTF. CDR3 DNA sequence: TGTGCCAGTAGTAGGGGGCCGGCTGAGGGCTACACCTTC.